This T cell receptor (beta chain) was recorded in a study of Ad26.COV2.S vaccination and SARS-CoV-2 variants (dated by TCRdb to 2020 to 2022). A note on the overall study: Donors in the vaccine arm were drawn from COV1001, a phase I-IIa trial of Ad26.COV2.S in healthy adults that was multicentre, randomized, double-blind and placebo-controlled. Ad26.COV2.S was administered intramuscularly at 5 x 10^10 or 1 x 10^11 viral particles, either as a single shot or as two shots given 56 days apart. TCRbeta repertoire sequencing served as the tool for gauging how specific and how broad the SARS-CoV-2-reactive T cell receptors were following Ad26.COV2.S vaccination. A total of 32 samples were included in the TCR-sequenced set, comprising about 20 Ad26.COV2.S vaccine recipients, 5 placebo recipients and 8 SARS-CoV-2 convalescent individuals. Trial participants were randomized into five groups of five: low-dose or high-dose Ad26.COV2.S given once or twice, or placebo on both occasions. Throughout the experiments and outcome assessment, investigators stayed blinded to trial group allocation.

The immunoSEQ Assay was used to sequence TCRbeta CDR3 regions. After extraction, genomic DNA underwent amplification by bias-controlled multiplex PCR, followed by high-throughput sequencing. Per the authors' processing: To quantify the absolute abundance of every unique TCRbeta CDR3 region, sequences were collapsed and filtered. T cell fraction was estimated by normalizing TCRbeta template counts to usable DNA, with usable DNA measured through amplification of reference genes found in all nucleated cells. Repertoire TCRs were annotated as SARS-CoV-2-specific by exact matching of V gene, CDR3 amino acid sequence and J gene to a known reactive TCR set. The reference SARS-CoV-2 TCR set came from MIRA and was filtered for enrichment in COVID-19-positive ImmuneCODE repertoires, removing public or cross-reactive TCRs. Drawing on the MIRA antigens, annotated TCRs were analysed further at the level of specific ORF or position within ORF. Breadth was defined as annotated unique rearrangements over total unique productive rearrangements; depth was the summed frequency of those rearrangements. Group comparisons of TCR breadth used two-sided Wilcoxon rank-sum tests. TCRdb holds this immuneACCESS table with in-frame rearrangements only. Some clones are missing; in checked studies, unresolved V genes explain under half, and the rest has no known cause. V and J calls and clone size are copied from that table; D and trimming were computed from the DNA. The sample contains hundreds of thousands of clones, around 90% of them found a single time. The top ten clonotypes cover over 1.3% of the sample.

The label giving this sample's treatment or condition can be read as: some 20 received Ad26.COV2.S at low or high dose, single or two shots; about 5 received placebo; per-sample allocation not given. For vaccine and placebo recipients, the sequenced repertoires came from samples collected on day 63 after the first injection. In Cohort 1b, fewer than 30 adults aged 18-55 years were enrolled at a single site in Boston, USA, between 29 July and 7 August 2020. Ad26.COV2.S was a replication-incompetent adenovirus type 26 vector expressing a prefusion-stabilized SARS-CoV-2 spike protein from the original Wuhan strain. Regarding this clone: The antigen this receptor binds is unknown. Base qualities are not recorded, but no much larger clone differs from it by a single base.

For CDR1 and CDR2, the germline V gene (reference sequence) lists LGHDT and YNNKEL. The CDR3, from cysteine to phenylalanine, totals 14 residues. Only CDR3 DNA remains: 42 bases, in frame from the first base. V loses 3 bases of germline sequence and J loses 6 bases, and the interval between the two ends is 11 bases. The investigation overall reported the following: Vaccine and placebo recipients had comparable non-spike TCR breadth, which fits with the vaccine containing only spike. After vaccination, spike-specific CD8+ and CD4+ T cell responses were reported to show substantial breadth. The authors noted that the TCR breadth and depth analyses may have underestimated total T cell responses. Ad26.COV2.S recipients had higher spike-specific TCR breadth than placebo recipients (P = 0.0014). The study lacked the statistical power to compare responses across vaccine doses or regimens.

The chain joins TRBV3-1 (or the pseudogene TRBV3-2) to TRBJ1-4; the D gene is perhaps TRBD1, from 5 matching bases. The receptor was isolated from a person aged 18-65 years who received the Ad26.COV2.S COVID-19 vaccine or a placebo. Sequenced material: peripheral blood, taken in a trial of Ad26.COV2.S vaccine versus placebo. The encoded CDR3 is CASSHEGGDEKLFF. The bases are TGTGCCAGCAGCCATGAGGGAGGGGATGAAAAACTGTTTTTT.